Presented here are 21 T cell receptor beta chains from one specimen sequenced in a study of blood T cell repertoires in COVID-19. Assay used: immunoSEQ multiplex PCR; TCRdb lists only in-frame clones, some missing. The data show around 170,000 clones, with about 86% seen just once and 5.5% to 7% held by the top ten. Sequencing was done on a sample of peripheral blood. These receptors were obtained from a middle-aged man with active or convalescent COVID-19.

V and J are TRBV6-6 and TRBJ2-1, with a possible D match to TRBD2 (5 bases). V dropped 5 bases and J dropped 15 bases, with 20 bases sitting between them. Germline CDR1 reads MNHNY; CDR2 reads SVGAGI (reference sequence). This CDR3 is 13 amino acids long. The CDR3 bases are TGTGCCAGCAGTGGAGGCCCCTCACCAAGACGGTTCTTC. Translating it yields CASSGGPSPRRFF.

CDR3 amino acids: CASSEMVQTQAQYF. The CDR3 nucleotides are TGTGCCAGCAGCGAGATGGTCCAGACGCAGGCGCAGTATTTT. The V call is TRBV7-9, the J call TRBJ2-3, with unresolved D. The CDR3 is 14 residues long. V lost 5 bases and J lost 10, with 19 bases in between. Looked up from germline, CDR1 is SEHNR and CDR2 is FQNEAQ (reference sequence). Supplemented by reference TRBV7-9 and TRBJ2-3, the full variable domain reads DTGVSQNPRHKITKRGQNVTFRCDPISEHNRLYWYRQTLGQGPEFLTYFQNEAQLEKSRLLSDRFSAERPKGSFSTLEIQRTEQGDSAMYLCASSEMVQTQAQYFGPGTRLTVL.

This chain connects TRBV6-4 to TRBJ2-2, with 7 bases fitting TRBD1. The CDR3 runs to 15 residues. Germline trimming cut 5 bases from V and 5 bases from J; bases unmatched to any gene: 8. Germline V gives CDR1 MRHNA, CDR2 SNTAGT. The CDR3 nucleotides are TGTGCCAGCAGTTCTCATCAGGGGGTTACCGGGGAGCTGTTTTTT. It is translated as CASSSHQGVTGELFF.

DNA for the CDR3: TGCGCCAGCAGCCCACAGGCGTCCTCTGGAAACACCATATATTTT. Its protein is CASSPQASSGNTIYF. The chain has TRBV5-1 and TRBJ1-3, with a tentative D call TRBD1 (5 bases). Germline CDR1 is SGHRS and CDR2 is YFSETQ. This CDR3 region has 15 residues. V was clipped by 4 bases and J by 0 bases, with 11 bases between them.

This clone was recorded a few times. The chain recombines TRBV9 with TRBJ2-6, with D hard to call. The CDR3 runs 15 residues. The ends were cut back, 1 base at V and 0 bases at J, with 5 bases in the middle. Germline V gene lookup returns CDR1 SGDLS and CDR2 YYNGEE. CDR3 sequence: CASSVSSSGANVLTF. CDR3 nucleotide sequence: TGTGCCAGCAGCGTATCGAGCTCTGGGGCCAACGTCCTGACTTTC.

The chain combines TRBV10-3 with TRBJ1-2; the match to TRBD1 covers 7 bases. Trimming removed 8 bases from V and 1 base from J; junction bases left unmatched: 4. CDR1 is ENHRY and CDR2 is SYGVKD in the germline V gene. CDR3 length: 13 residues. Here the CDR3 DNA reads TGTGCCATCGGGCAGGGGGATAACTATGGCTACACCTTC. Translated, it gives CAIGQGDNYGYTF.

This clone was seen once. This chain uses TRBV9 with TRBJ2-5, with TRBD2 as a possible D gene (6 bases). This CDR3 spans 14 amino acids. Germline loops: CDR1 SGDLS, CDR2 YYNGEE. V shed 2 bases and J shed 3 bases, with 11 bases lying between them. CDR3 loop: CASSVGGLEETQYF. The CDR3 coding sequence is TGTGCCAGCAGCGTGGGGGGTTTGGAAGAGACCCAGTACTTC.

The chain uses TRBV11-2 and TRBJ2-1; 8 positions agree with TRBD2. From germline, CDR1 is SGHAT and CDR2 FQNNGV. The V segment lost 5 bases and the J segment 0 bases; nucleotides outside the gene matches: 6. The CDR3 length is 16 residues. The CDR3 region is CASSLRREASYNEQFF. The CDR3 DNA is TGTGCCAGCAGCCTAAGGCGGGAGGCCTCCTACAATGAGCAGTTCTTC.

The chain carries TRBV12-3 or TRBV12-4 and TRBJ2-7; D call uncertain. V lost 2 bases to trimming and J lost 4 bases, with 9 bases between them. This CDR3 spans 13 amino acids. This CDR3 reads CASSLRSNYEQYF. The CDR3 coding sequence is TGTGCCAGCAGTTTACGGTCAAATTACGAGCAGTACTTC.

The rearrangement joins TRBV20-1 to TRBJ1-1; D perhaps matches TRBD1 (5 bases). Germline V gene sequence: CDR1 DFQATT, CDR2 SNEGSKA (reference sequence). V dropped 3 bases and J dropped 4 bases, with 9 bases sitting between them. CDR3 length equals 12 residues. CDR3 region: CSASGGATEAFF. In DNA form, the CDR3 reads TGCAGTGCTAGTGGCGGGGCCACTGAAGCTTTCTTT.

This rearrangement joins TRBV6-5 to TRBJ2-7; D is undetermined. Trimming cost V 6 bases and J 3 bases, with 12 bases left between them. The CDR3 covers 13 residues. Germline CDR1 and CDR2: MNHEY and SVGAGI. CDR3 sequence (DNA): TGTGCCAGCAGCCCCTCCAGGAACTACGAGCAGTACTTC. Translation gives CASSPSRNYEQYF.

V and J are TRBV9 and TRBJ2-7; the match to TRBD1 covers 8 bases. Unmatched junction bases numbered 15, after V lost 4 bases and J lost 12 bases. Germline V lookup: CDR1 SGDLS, CDR2 YYNGEE. This CDR3 contains 14 residues. The CDR3 nucleotides are TGTGCCAGCAGCCCCACGGACAGGGCCCGGGTTCGGTACTTC. Protein: CASSPTDRARVRYF.

V is TRBV10-3 and J is TRBJ2-1; the match to TRBD2 covers 9 bases. V lost 8 bases and J lost 5; bases outside the gene matches: 4. The CDR3 runs 13 residues. Per the germline V gene, CDR1 is ENHRY and CDR2 is SYGVKD. CDR3 nucleotides: TGTGCCATCGGCGAGCGGGGGGACAATGAGCAGTTCTTC. It specifies CAIGERGDNEQFF.

The chain is built from TRBV19 and TRBJ1-1, with D maybe TRBD1 (6 bases). The CDR3 consists of 12 residues. Germline V gene lookup returns CDR1 LNHDA and CDR2 SQIVND (reference sequence). V lost 6 bases and J 3 bases, leaving 8 bases between the germline ends. The CDR3 sequence: CASRDSYTEAFF. Here the CDR3 DNA reads TGTGCCAGTAGGGACAGTTACACTGAAGCTTTCTTT.

The chain is built from TRBV5-1 and TRBJ1-1; D not resolved. This CDR3 region has 14 residues. V was pared by 2 bases and J by 5 bases, with 13 bases between. Looked up from germline, CDR1 is SGHRS and CDR2 is YFSETQ. CDR3 protein: CASSFGAGGTEAFF. DNA of the CDR3: TGCGCCAGCAGCTTCGGCGCGGGTGGGACTGAAGCTTTCTTT.

The chain combines TRBV11-3 with TRBJ2-5; 9 bases align to TRBD2. Trimming took 5 bases from V and 5 from J; bases not matched to a gene: 6. Germline CDR1 is SGHNT and CDR2 is YENEEA. This CDR3 is built from 14 residues. The CDR3 reads CASSESGGWETQYF. The CDR3 DNA is TGTGCCAGCAGCGAAAGCGGGGGGTGGGAGACCCAGTACTTC. Supplemented by reference TRBV11-3 and TRBJ2-5, the full variable domain reads EAGVVQSPRYKIIEKKQPVAFWCNPISGHNTLYWYLQNLGQGPELLIRYENEEAVDDSQLPKDRFSAERLKGVDSTLKIQPAELGDSAVYLCASSESGGWETQYFGPGTRLLVL.

This clone was detected a few times. The CDR3: CASSISAGGYSNQPQHF. The CDR3 nucleotides are TGTGCCAGTAGTATCTCGGCAGGTGGTTATAGCAATCAGCCCCAGCATTTT. The chain links TRBV19 to TRBJ1-5, with D unclear. V lost 3 bases, J lost 0 bases, and 15 bases lay in between. CDR3 length equals 17 residues. Germline CDR1 is LNHDA and CDR2 is SQIVND (reference sequence).

The chain is built from TRBV9 and TRBJ1-2, with D unclear. V was cut by 3 bases and J by 8 bases, with 17 bases left in between. CDR1 is SGDLS and CDR2 is YYNGEE in the germline V gene. CDR3 length: 14 amino acids. CDR3 bases: TGTGCCAGCAGCGCGTCCGAGACTAACATCGGCTACACCTTC. Amino acids: CASSASETNIGYTF. The variable domain in full, with the rest retrieved from reference TRBV9 and TRBJ1-2, is DSGVTQTPKHLITATGQRVTLRCSPRSGDLSVYWYQQSLDQGLQFLIQYYNGEERAKGNILERFSAQQFPDLHSELNLSSLELGDSALYFCASSASETNIGYTFGSGTRLTVV.

The V call is TRBV9, the J call TRBJ2-5, with D perhaps matching TRBD2 (5 bases). V was pared by 3 bases and J by 2 bases, with 11 bases between. Germline values: CDR1 SGDLS, CDR2 YYNGEE. CDR3 length equals 14 residues. The DNA of the CDR3 is TGTGCCAGCAGCGGCCCCCGGGGTCAAGAGACCCAGTACTTC. Translating it yields CASSGPRGQETQYF.

This clone occurred a few times. The chain links TRBV3-1 (or the pseudogene TRBV3-2) to TRBJ2-7; 12 bases are a match to TRBD2. Germline V lookup: CDR1 LGHDT, CDR2 YNNKEL (reference sequence). The CDR3 length is 14 residues. With V trimmed by 7 bases and J by 4 bases, 5 bases remained unmatched. The CDR3: CASKASGRAYEQYF. Written as DNA, the CDR3 is TGTGCCAGCAAAGCTAGCGGGAGGGCGTACGAGCAGTACTTC.

The CDR3 sequence is CASTDGGIHRGLSEAFF. In DNA, the CDR3 is TGTGCCAGCACCGACGGGGGTATTCACAGGGGGCTCTCTGAAGCTTTCTTT. The V and J genes are TRBV28 and TRBJ1-1; 9 nucleotides match TRBD1. This CDR3 region has 17 residues. Germline CDR1 and CDR2: MDHEN and SYDVKM. Losses at the gene ends were 7 bases for V and 6 bases for J; bases not matched to a gene: 18. The full variable domain, in which reference TRBV28 and TRBJ1-1 provide the parts outside the CDR3, is DVKVTQSSRYLVKRTGEKVFLECVQDMDHENMFWYRQDPGLGLRLIYFSYDVKMKEKGDIPEGYSVSREKKERFSLILESASTNQTSMYLCASTDGGIHRGLSEAFFGQGTRLTVV.